This passage covers 19 T cell receptor beta chains from one sample sequenced in a study of cytomegalovirus exposure and HLA in healthy donors. With 60 Vbeta and 13 Jbeta primers, the PCR was carried out. Produced via immunoSEQ multiplex PCR; TCRdb's table is partial and in-frame only. Found here are 110,000 to 150,000 clones, roughly 80% of them singletons; the top ten hold less than 2.5%. What was sequenced was PBMCs. The receptors were gathered from a boy aged 2 to 10 in good health and CMV-seronegative.

V is TRBV19 and J is TRBJ2-5; tentative D call: TRBD2 (7 bases). The J call is doubtful: the DNA matches TRBJ2-7 better. The CDR3 length is 16 residues. In germline, CDR1 is LNHDA, CDR2 SQIVND (reference sequence). The CDR3 is CASRRGEGRKSYEQYF. In DNA, the CDR3 is TGTGCCAGTAGAAGGGGGGAGGGGCGGAAGTCCTACGAGCAGTACTTC.

V usage is TRBV7-7 and J usage is TRBJ2-5; tentatively, D is TRBD2 (6 bases). The ends were cut back, 5 bases at V and 1 base at J, with 14 bases in the middle. The CDR3 sequence is 15 residues long. CDR1 SSHAT and CDR2 FNYEAQ come from the germline V gene (reference sequence). The CDR3 DNA sequence: TGTGCCAGCAGCATGCACGGGGGACTCCAAGAGACCCAGTACTTC. Its protein product is CASSMHGGLQETQYF.

The genes are TRBV5-6 and TRBJ2-7; TRBD2 matches at 7 bases. V was clipped by 2 bases and J by 3 bases; unmatched bases: 5. This CDR3 region has 14 residues. In germline, CDR1 is SGHDT, CDR2 YYEEEE. The CDR3 DNA reads as TGTGCCAGCAGCTTCGGCCAGCGGGACTACGAGCAGTACTTC. It encodes CASSFGQRDYEQYF.

J is TRBJ2-1 and V is TRBV2; tentatively, D is TRBD1 (5 bases). The CDR3 length is 12 residues. From germline, CDR1 is SNHLY and CDR2 FYNNEI. Trimming removed 10 bases from V and 8 bases from J, with 15 bases in between. As DNA, the CDR3 is TGTGCCACCATAGAGGTCAGGGATGAGCAGTTCTTC. Its translation: CATIEVRDEQFF.

The chain combines TRBV5-1 with TRBJ2-7, with TRBD1 as a possible D gene (6 bases). This CDR3 is built from 18 residues. The germline gives CDR1 SGHRS, CDR2 YFSETQ. V lost 4 bases and J 0 bases, leaving 23 bases between the germline ends. The CDR3 nucleotides are TGCGCCAGCAGCGGTTCGGGACAAGGGCTTTTTGCCTCCTACGAGCAGTACTTC. This sequence encodes CASSGSGQGLFASYEQYF.

The rearrangement links TRBV5-1 to TRBJ2-1; the match to TRBD2 covers 8 bases. The trim removed 4 bases at V and 7 bases at J, leaving 7 bases unmatched. Germline V CDR1 and CDR2: SGHRS, YFSETQ. The length of the CDR3 is 14 residues. The CDR3 region has the DNA TGCGCCAGCAGCCCGACGGGACTAGATAATGAGCAGTTCTTC. Its translation is CASSPTGLDNEQFF.

J is TRBJ2-1 and V is TRBV5-4; D is ambiguous. Trimming took 4 bases from V and 3 from J, leaving 11 bases between them. CDR1 and CDR2 from the germline V gene are SGHNT and YYREEE (reference sequence). This CDR3 has 14 residues. The CDR3 coding sequence is TGTGCCAGCAGCCCCGAGCTCGGCTACAATGAGCAGTTCTTC. Protein sequence: CASSPELGYNEQFF.

This clone showed up just a few times. The chain combines TRBV5-1 with TRBJ1-1, with no clear D. Germline values: CDR1 SGHRS, CDR2 YFSETQ. V lost 5 bases, J lost 7 bases, and 15 bases lay in between. This CDR3 region has 13 residues. The chain's CDR3 is CASRRPGDGEAFF. CDR3 nucleotides: TGCGCCAGCAGGCGACCCGGGGATGGTGAAGCTTTCTTT.

The chain couples TRBV7-6 to TRBJ1-1, with D possibly being TRBD1 (5 bases). Germline CDR1 reads SGHVS; CDR2 reads FNYEAQ. V dropped 1 base and J dropped 5 bases, with 8 bases sitting between them. This CDR3 comprises 13 residues. The CDR3 protein is CASSLEQVTEAFF. CDR3 DNA sequence: TGTGCCAGCAGCTTAGAACAGGTGACTGAAGCTTTCTTT.

This chain connects TRBV10-3 to TRBJ2-6; D is uncertain. V lost 4 bases and J 0 bases, leaving 10 bases between the germline ends. Germline CDR1 ENHRY, CDR2 SYGVKD. The CDR3 extends over 16 amino acids. The DNA of the CDR3 is TGTGCCATCAGTGGTCATATGAGCTCTGGGGCCAACGTCCTGACTTTC. The encoded protein is CAISGHMSSGANVLTF.

This chain joins TRBV2 and TRBJ1-5; D may be TRBD1 (6 bases). The V and J ends lost 8 bases and 11 bases respectively, with 16 bases between them. Germline CDR1 SNHLY, CDR2 FYNNEI. CDR3 size: 12 residues. The CDR3 nucleotides are TGTGCCAGCGGACAGCGGGGCGGGTCCCAGCATTTT. Residues: CASGQRGGSQHF. The full variable domain, completed using reference TRBV2 and TRBJ1-5, is EPEVTQTPSHQVTQMGQEVILRCVPISNHLYFYWYRQILGQKVEFLVSFYNNEISEKSEIFDDQFSVERPDGSNFTLKIRSTKLEDSAMYFCASGQRGGSQHFGDGTRLSIL.

The chain joins TRBV18 to TRBJ2-5; TRBD2 aligns across 9 bases. Per the germline V gene, CDR1 is KGHSH and CDR2 is LQKENI. This CDR3 has 14 amino acids. The ends lost 5 bases at V and 5 bases at J; junction bases unmatched: 6. DNA of the CDR3: TGTGCCAGCTCAGGCCGGACTAGCGTTGAGACCCAGTACTTC. This translates into CASSGRTSVETQYF.

The V gene is TRBV5-4, the J gene TRBJ2-5; 7 bases agree with TRBD1. This CDR3 has 14 amino acids. The junction had 17 bases not matched to a gene; V was cut back by 7 bases and J by 11 bases. The germline V gene encodes CDR1 SGHNT and CDR2 YYREEE (reference sequence). CDR3 bases: TGTGCCAGCCACCCGGGACAGTTTTCGGAAGAGCAGTACTTC. It codes for CASHPGQFSEEQYF.

The chain combines TRBV29-1 with TRBJ1-2; 12 nucleotides line up with TRBD1. The J segment lost 2 bases and the V segment lost 6 bases, leaving 19 bases of the junction unmatched. CDR3 length equals 19 residues. The germline V gene has CDR1 SQVTM and CDR2 ANQGSEA. The CDR3 coding sequence is TGCAGCGTGCGGGGCGTCCGGGACAGGGGGCCCTACCGGAACTATGGCTACACCTTC. It encodes CSVRGVRDRGPYRNYGYTF.

The chain uses TRBV28 and TRBJ1-2; D unclear. The V and J ends lost 2 bases and 8 bases respectively, with 12 bases between them. This CDR3 comprises 13 residues. Germline V gene data show CDR1 as MDHEN and CDR2 as SYDVKM. The DNA for the CDR3 is TGTGCCAGCAGTTTAGGGGATTCGGGAGGCTACACCTTC. Its translation is CASSLGDSGGYTF.

Notes on this clone: At one end, the junction sequence differs from germline, possibly due to a read error. V gene TRBV6-6 combines with J gene TRBJ2-5; tentative D call: TRBD1 (5 bases). There are 15 residues in the CDR3. Germline-derived CDR1 and CDR2 are MNHNY and SVGAGI (reference sequence). The CDR3 sequence is CASSSDSPLQGTQYF. CDR3 DNA: TGTGCCAGCAGCTCAGACAGTCCCCTTCAAGGGACCCAGTACTTC.

The chain joins TRBV4-2 to TRBJ1-5; no clear D gene. V was clipped by 3 bases and J by 6 bases, with 6 bases between them. Per germline, CDR1 LGHNA and CDR2 YNFKEQ. CDR3 length equals 12 residues. The CDR3 region has the DNA TGTGCCAGCAGCCACACGGGTCAGCCCCAGCATTTT. Residues: CASSHTGQPQHF.

The CDR3 nucleotides are TGTGCCAGTAGTTACGGACAGGGTAGTTCGATGAATCAGCCCCAGCATTTT. Amino acid sequence: CASSYGQGSSMNQPQHF. The rearrangement uses TRBV19 and TRBJ1-5; the match to TRBD1 covers 8 bases. The V and J ends lost 5 bases and 4 bases, in that order; junction bases with no gene match: 13. This CDR3 has 17 amino acids. Germline values: CDR1 LNHDA, CDR2 SQIVND (reference sequence).

The chain combines TRBV4-1 with TRBJ1-2, with TRBD1 matching 8 bases. This CDR3 region has 15 residues. After removal of 4 bases from V and 0 bases from J, the junction contained 4 bases not matched to a gene. Germline V gene sequence: CDR1 MGHRA, CDR2 YSYEKL. The chain's CDR3 is CASSLDRGANYGYTF. In nucleotides, the CDR3 is TGCGCCAGCAGCCTAGACAGGGGAGCTAACTATGGCTACACCTTC.